Below are 14 T cell receptor beta chains sequenced from a single sample in a study of T-cell reconstitution after alpha-beta-depleted transplantation in children. Preparation of the TCRbeta library was carried out with unique molecular identifiers. Using its own MiXCR run on the PCR reads, TCRdb lists one record per CDR3 protein. The sample yields fewer than 700,000 distinct CDR3 sequences, 13% seen once. The sample consisted of PBMCs, mostly from graft donor cells, taken 360 days after TCRalphabeta/CD19-depleted stem cell transplant. The receptor source for this set is a male patient between 5 and 17 years old who had a stem cell transplant for acute myeloid leukemia, so the T cells may come from the graft donor.

This rearrangement joins TRBV28 to TRBJ2-3; TRBD2 aligns across 7 bases. Looked up from germline, CDR1 is MDHEN and CDR2 is SYDVKM. The CDR3 has 15 residues. V lost 7 bases, J lost 1 base, and 8 bases stayed unmatched. CDR3 nucleotides: TGTGCCAGCAACGTAGCGGGTGGGGGCACAGATACGCAGTATTTT. The encoded protein is CASNVAGGGTDTQYF.

This clonotype was observed a few times. The gene calls are TRBV9 and TRBJ1-1; tentative D call: TRBD1 (5 bases). This CDR3 has 14 residues. V lost 3 bases to trimming and J lost 2 bases, with 11 bases between them. Germline CDR1 is SGDLS and CDR2 is YYNGEE. Here the CDR3 reads CASSAAGPNTEAFF. The CDR3 DNA is TGTGCCAGCAGCGCGGCGGGGCCTAACACTGAAGCTTTCTTT. Using reference TRBV9 and TRBJ1-1 for the parts outside the CDR3, the full variable domain is DSGVTQTPKHLITATGQRVTLRCSPRSGDLSVYWYQQSLDQGLQFLIQYYNGEERAKGNILERFSAQQFPDLHSELNLSSLELGDSALYFCASSAAGPNTEAFFGQGTRLTVV.

This clonotype was recorded a few times. This chain uses TRBV25-1 with TRBJ2-1; D ambiguous. The V end lost 3 bases, the J end lost 9 bases, and 12 bases lay between the germline ends. Per germline, CDR1 MGHDK and CDR2 SYGVNS. The CDR3 has 13 amino acids. The CDR3 coding sequence is TGTGCCAGCAGTGAGCCCCCGATAGGTGAGCAGTTCTTC. Its protein is CASSEPPIGEQFF.

V usage is TRBV7-9 and J usage is TRBJ1-6; 10 nucleotides line up with TRBD1. Trimming at V came to 5 bases and at J to 9 bases, leaving 10 bases not matched to a gene. The CDR3 consists of 16 residues. CDR1 and CDR2 from the germline V gene are SEHNR and FQNEAQ (reference sequence). CDR3 amino acids: CASSRADRGVGSPLHF. CDR3 sequence (DNA): TGTGCCAGCAGCCGAGCGGACAGGGGGGTAGGTTCACCCCTCCACTTT.

V and J are TRBV27 and TRBJ2-5; a weak D match, TRBD1 (5 bases). Germline V lookup: CDR1 MNHEY, CDR2 SMNVEV (reference sequence). V lost 3 bases, J lost 1 base, and 12 bases lay in between. The CDR3 contains 15 residues. The CDR3 is CASSFESGLQETQYF. The CDR3 nucleotides are TGTGCCAGCAGTTTTGAGTCAGGGCTCCAAGAGACCCAGTACTTC.

The chain is built from TRBV5-1 and TRBJ2-1, with D maybe TRBD2 (6 bases). With 0 bases removed from V and 10 bases from J, the gap between germline ends came to 11 bases. CDR3 length: 13 residues. Germline V gene data show CDR1 as SGHRS and CDR2 as YFSETQ. The CDR3 sequence is CASSLGSGLEQFF. The DNA for the CDR3 is TGCGCCAGCAGCTTGGGGAGCGGACTAGAGCAGTTCTTC.

This clonotype was observed many times. The chain carries TRBV5-1 and TRBJ2-1, with TRBD2 identical over 9 bases. The V and J ends lost 4 bases and 4 bases, in that order; junction bases with no gene match: 9. The CDR3 spans 16 residues. Per the germline V gene, CDR1 is SGHRS and CDR2 is YFSETQ. In DNA form, the CDR3 reads TGCGCCAGCAGCCAGCTCAAGCGGGAGGTGTACAATGAGCAGTTCTTC. It yields the protein CASSQLKREVYNEQFF. Supplemented by reference TRBV5-1 and TRBJ2-1, the full variable domain reads KAGVTQTPRYLIKTRGQQVTLSCSPISGHRSVSWYQQTPGQGLQFLFEYFSETQRNKGNFPGRFSGRQFSNSRSEMNVSTLELGDSALYLCASSQLKREVYNEQFFGPGTRLTVL.

This sequence joins TRBV20-1 and TRBJ2-1, with D possibly being TRBD2 (6 bases). The CDR3 is 13 residues long. V lost 3 bases and J lost 8, with 14 bases in between. The germline gives CDR1 DFQATT, CDR2 SNEGSKA (reference sequence). This CDR3 is CSASPSVVYEQFF. CDR3 coding DNA: TGCAGTGCTAGCCCTAGCGTGGTGTATGAGCAGTTCTTC.

The chain has TRBV7-8 and TRBJ2-7; D gene unclear. The germline V gene has CDR1 SGHVS and CDR2 FQNEAQ. This CDR3 region has 14 residues. V was pared by 1 base and J by 3 bases, with 10 bases between. CDR3 amino acids: CASSLVQYRYEQYF. The CDR3 DNA is TGTGCCAGCAGCTTAGTACAATACCGCTACGAGCAGTACTTC. The full variable domain, in which reference TRBV7-8 and TRBJ2-7 provide the parts outside the CDR3, is GAGVSQSPRYKVAKRGQDVALRCDPISGHVSLFWYQQALGQGPEFLTYFQNEAQLDKSGLPSDRFFAERPEGSVSTLKIQRTQQEDSAVYLCASSLVQYRYEQYFGPGTRLTVT.

The CDR3 region has the DNA TGTGCCAGCAGTGAAGGCCTACTGGGGGAGCTGTTTTTT. Its protein product is CASSEGLLGELFF. This chain connects TRBV25-1 to TRBJ2-2; D gene uncertain. V lost 2 bases and J 8 bases, leaving 9 bases between the germline ends. Per germline, CDR1 MGHDK and CDR2 SYGVNS. This CDR3 is built from 13 residues.

The V and J genes are TRBV12-3 or TRBV12-4 and TRBJ2-6; D is uncertain. This CDR3 spans 14 amino acids. With 4 bases removed from V and 3 bases from J, the gap between germline ends came to 7 bases. CDR3 amino acids: CASSSIRGANVLTF. CDR3 DNA sequence: TGTGCCAGCAGTTCCATTCGTGGGGCCAACGTCCTGACTTTC.

This clonotype was seen many times. The genes are TRBV11-2 and TRBJ2-7; no firm D call. V shed 6 bases and J shed 0 bases, with 9 bases lying between them. Germline lookup yields CDR1 SGHAT and CDR2 FQNNGV. This CDR3 has 13 amino acids. The CDR3 bases are TGTGCCAGCAGAGCCCTGCCCTCCTACGAGCAGTACTTC. Translated: CASRALPSYEQYF.

This clonotype was counted only a few times. The DNA of the CDR3 is TGTGCCATCAGTGAGACCACAGGGGGAAAGGCCGGCTACGAGCAGTACTTC. Encoded protein: CAISETTGGKAGYEQYF. V usage is TRBV10-3 and J usage is TRBJ2-7; 8 nucleotides agree with TRBD1. J gave up 3 bases and V 2 bases, and 12 bases lay outside the gene matches. Germline V gene lookup returns CDR1 ENHRY and CDR2 SYGVKD. The CDR3 loop spans 17 amino acids.

V gene TRBV5-1 combines with J gene TRBJ2-7, with D perhaps matching TRBD1 or TRBD2 (5 bases each). The CDR3 extends over 14 amino acids. V lost 0 bases, J lost 5 bases, and 12 bases lay in between. Germline V gene sequence: CDR1 SGHRS, CDR2 YFSETQ. The CDR3 DNA reads TGCGCCAGCAGCTTGGTATCTCGGGGCAACGAGCAGTACTTC. Its translation: CASSLVSRGNEQYF.